This is a list of T cell receptor beta chains from one sample in a study of long-term antiretroviral therapy in people with HIV. Libraries were prepared by immunoSEQ multiplex PCR; TCRdb keeps only in-frame clonotypes and omits some of them. The sample contains under 45,000 clones, 86% of which appear only once. This specimen was unsorted PBMCs, taken 1.2 years after starting antiretroviral therapy. These receptors came from a woman aged 45 to 65 with HIV. Each CDR3 is given with its conserved first and last residue.

cdr3_length: 15; v_call: TRBV7-9; j_call: TRBJ1-2; cdr3_aa: CASSPSSGKDYGYTF
cdr3_length: 13; v_call: TRBV18; j_call: TRBJ1-2; cdr3_aa: CASSPDGAYGYTF
cdr3_length: 16; v_call: TRBV7-8; j_call: TRBJ1-1; cdr3_aa: CASSLVFGQLNTEAFF
cdr3_length: 16; v_call: TRBV27; j_call: TRBJ1-6; cdr3_aa: CASRPISRGQVSPLHF
cdr3_length: 20; v_call: TRBV18; j_call: TRBJ1-6; cdr3_aa: CASSATGPFYESSYNSPLHF
cdr3_length: 17; v_call: TRBV18; j_call: TRBJ2-7; cdr3_aa: CASSPRQGAEGVYEQYF
cdr3_length: 15; v_call: TRBV30; j_call: TRBJ1-1; cdr3_aa: CASPAPGQPNTEAFF
cdr3_length: 16; v_call: TRBV5-4; j_call: TRBJ1-2; cdr3_aa: CASSSELTGAGYGYTF
cdr3_length: 15; v_call: TRBV2; j_call: TRBJ2-1; cdr3_aa: CASSERASGGVEQFF
cdr3_length: 14; v_call: TRBV25-1; j_call: TRBJ1-1; cdr3_aa: CASSESGENTEAFF
cdr3_length: 16; v_call: TRBV7-2; j_call: TRBJ2-7; cdr3_aa: CASSPTPGGAGSEQYF
cdr3_length: 16; v_call: TRBV5-1; j_call: TRBJ2-7; cdr3_aa: CASSLATGTVSYEQYF
cdr3_length: 17; v_call: TRBV30; j_call: TRBJ1-2; cdr3_aa: CAWTATLAGGPNYGYTF
cdr3_length: 15; v_call: TRBV5-6; j_call: TRBJ1-1; cdr3_aa: CASSQTDREKTEAFF
cdr3_length: 11; v_call: TRBV7-2; j_call: TRBJ2-7; cdr3_aa: CASSPSYEQYF